The 9 T cell receptor beta chains in this list originate from one sample, sequenced in a study of T-cell memory formation after mild COVID-19. TCRdb fed the 5' RACE reads into MiXCR, producing one record per CDR3 protein. The sample contains a few hundred thousand distinct CDR3 sequences, more than 8% of which appear only once. The sample taken for sequencing was PBMCs or a T cell subset sorted from them (not recorded which). Source of these receptors: a man aged 18 to 29 who had mild COVID-19 (a few samples of this study predate the infection). Cell type and time point are not known.

The chain combines TRBV5-1 with TRBJ2-1, with D tentatively TRBD1 or TRBD2 (5 bases each). The CDR3 has 14 amino acids. Between the trimmed V and J ends, which lost 3 bases and 2 bases, there was a span of 9 bases. The germline V gene has CDR1 SGHRS and CDR2 YFSETQ. Written as DNA, the CDR3 is TGCGCCAGCAGCTCCCCGGGACCCTACAATGAGCAGTTCTTC. Amino acid sequence: CASSSPGPYNEQFF.

Ten or more counts support this clonotype. The CDR3 coding sequence is TGCGCCAGCAGCCAAGGACAGGGAATTGGAAACACCATATATTTT. This gives the protein CASSQGQGIGNTIYF. The chain employs TRBV4-3 and TRBJ1-3, with 7 bases fitting TRBD1. Trimming at V came to 1 base and at J to 3 bases, leaving 3 bases not matched to a gene. This CDR3 comprises 15 residues. The germline V gene encodes CDR1 LGHNA and CDR2 YSLEER.

The chain joins TRBV12-3 or TRBV12-4 to TRBJ1-1; D is perhaps TRBD1 (5 bases). The CDR3 spans 15 residues. V was shortened by 4 bases and J by 3 bases, with 15 bases between the two germline ends. This chain's CDR3 is CASSSRGGADTEAFF. The CDR3 DNA reads TGTGCCAGCAGTTCTAGGGGAGGGGCGGACACTGAAGCTTTCTTT.

There are a few counts of this clonotype. This chain joins TRBV5-4 and TRBJ1-3; possible D gene TRBD1, 5 bases. The germline V gene has CDR1 SGHNT and CDR2 YYREEE (reference sequence). V shed 3 bases and J shed 4 bases, with 17 bases lying between them. CDR3 size: 16 residues. CDR3 amino acids: CASSSLSGAGGNTIYF. CDR3 nucleotides: TGTGCCAGCAGCTCGCTCTCCGGGGCGGGAGGAAACACCATATATTTT.

This clonotype was recorded a few times. This chain connects TRBV20-1 to TRBJ2-2; 9 bases map to TRBD2. CDR3 size: 14 residues. V shed 1 base and J 5 bases; nucleotides not matched to a gene: 2. Germline-derived CDR1 and CDR2 are DFQATT and SNEGSKA (reference sequence). The chain's CDR3 is CSARASGGTGELFF. In nucleotides, the CDR3 is TGCAGTGCTAGAGCCAGCGGGGGGACCGGGGAGCTGTTTTTT.

V gene TRBV20-1 combines with J gene TRBJ1-2; no reliable D call. Germline V CDR1 and CDR2: DFQATT, SNEGSKA (reference sequence). Trimming cost V 2 bases and J 10 bases, with 17 bases left between them. The CDR3 is 13 amino acids. The CDR3 reads CSARFGPLNNYTF. The CDR3 bases are TGCAGTGCTAGATTCGGGCCCCTTAATAACTACACCTTC.

The chain couples TRBV5-1 to TRBJ2-3; maybe TRBD1 (5 bases). CDR3 size: 14 residues. Germline assignment: CDR1 SGHRS and CDR2 YFSETQ. The V gene lost 4 bases and the J gene lost 6 bases, with 15 bases spanning the gap. CDR3 protein: CASSPYQGADTQYF. CDR3 in DNA: TGCGCCAGCAGCCCCTATCAGGGCGCTGATACGCAGTATTTT.

The chain carries TRBV3-1 and TRBJ2-7; D possibly corresponds to TRBD1 (6 bases). V shed 3 bases and J shed 3 bases, with 18 bases lying between them. There are 16 residues in the CDR3. CDR1 and CDR2 (germline): LGHDT, YNNKEL (reference sequence). The CDR3 spells CASSHMFGQGYYEQYF. DNA of the CDR3: TGTGCCAGCAGCCATATGTTTGGTCAGGGGTACTACGAGCAGTACTTC.

This clonotype appeared a few times. The rearrangement joins TRBV19 to TRBJ2-3; possibly TRBD1 or TRBD2 for D (6 bases each). This CDR3 contains 15 residues. The V end lost 3 bases, the J end lost 2 bases, and 12 bases lay between the germline ends. CDR1 LNHDA and CDR2 SQIVND come from the germline V gene (reference sequence). The DNA of the CDR3 is TGTGCCAGTAGTATCCGGGGGCCGGCCACAGATACGCAGTATTTT. Translation gives CASSIRGPATDTQYF.